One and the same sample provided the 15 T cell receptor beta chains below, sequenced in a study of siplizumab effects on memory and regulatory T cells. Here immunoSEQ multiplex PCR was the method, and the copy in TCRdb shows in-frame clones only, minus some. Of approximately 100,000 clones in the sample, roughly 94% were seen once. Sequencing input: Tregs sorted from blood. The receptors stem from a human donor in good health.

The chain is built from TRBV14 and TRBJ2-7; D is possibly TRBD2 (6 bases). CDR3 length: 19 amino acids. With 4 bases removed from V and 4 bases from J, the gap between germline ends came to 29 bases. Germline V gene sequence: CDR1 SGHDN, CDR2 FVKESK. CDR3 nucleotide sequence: TGTGCCAGCAGCCGCTGGCGGGACGGAAAATCCCCTACGTTTTACGAGCAGTACTTC. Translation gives CASSRWRDGKSPTFYEQYF.

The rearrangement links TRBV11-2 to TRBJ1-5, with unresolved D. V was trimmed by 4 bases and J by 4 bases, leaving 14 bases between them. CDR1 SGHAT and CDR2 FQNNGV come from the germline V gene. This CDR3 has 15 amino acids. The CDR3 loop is CASSWRAAANQPQHF. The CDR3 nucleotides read TGTGCCAGCAGCTGGCGAGCAGCCGCAAATCAGCCCCAGCATTTT.

Written as DNA, the CDR3 is TGTGCCAGCAGCTTGGGCGGGATGCTAGCCAAAAACATTCAGTACTTC. Its translation: CASSLGGMLAKNIQYF. The genes are TRBV5-4 and TRBJ2-4; D possibly corresponds to TRBD2 (6 bases). V lost 0 bases, J lost 0 bases, and 10 bases lay in between. This CDR3 spans 16 amino acids. Germline lookup yields CDR1 SGHNT and CDR2 YYREEE (reference sequence).

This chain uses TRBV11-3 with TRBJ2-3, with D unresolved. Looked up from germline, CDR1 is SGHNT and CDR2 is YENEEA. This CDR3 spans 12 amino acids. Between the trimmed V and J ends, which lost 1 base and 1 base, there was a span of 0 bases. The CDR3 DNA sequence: TGTGCCAGCAGCTTAGGCACAGATACGCAGTATTTT. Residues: CASSLGTDTQYF.

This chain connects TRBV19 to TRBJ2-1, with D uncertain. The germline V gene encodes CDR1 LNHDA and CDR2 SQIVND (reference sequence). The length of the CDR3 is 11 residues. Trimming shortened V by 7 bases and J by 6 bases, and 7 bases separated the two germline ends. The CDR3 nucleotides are TGTGCCAGTAAGGATACCAATGAGCAGTTCTTC. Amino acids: CASKDTNEQFF.

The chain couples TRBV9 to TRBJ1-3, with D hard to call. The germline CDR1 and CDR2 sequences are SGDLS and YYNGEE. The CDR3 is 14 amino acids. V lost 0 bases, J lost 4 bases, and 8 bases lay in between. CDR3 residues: CASSVDWVGNTIYF. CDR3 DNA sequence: TGTGCCAGCAGCGTAGATTGGGTCGGAAACACCATATATTTT.

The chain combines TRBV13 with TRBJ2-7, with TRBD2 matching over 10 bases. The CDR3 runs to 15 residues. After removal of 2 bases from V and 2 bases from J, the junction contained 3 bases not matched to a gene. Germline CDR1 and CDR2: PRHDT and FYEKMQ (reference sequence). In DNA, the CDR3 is TGTGCCAGCAGCTTACGAGCGGGAGGGCCCTACGAGCAGTACTTC. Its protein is CASSLRAGGPYEQYF. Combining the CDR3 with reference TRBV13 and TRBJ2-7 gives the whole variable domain AAGVIQSPRHLIKEKRETATLKCYPIPRHDTVYWYQQGPGQDPQFLISFYEKMQSDKGSIPDRFSAQQFSDYHSELNMSSLELGDSALYFCASSLRAGGPYEQYFGPGTRLTVT.

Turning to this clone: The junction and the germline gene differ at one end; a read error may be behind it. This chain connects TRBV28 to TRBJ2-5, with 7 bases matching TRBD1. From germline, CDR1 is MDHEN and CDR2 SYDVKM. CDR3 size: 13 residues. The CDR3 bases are TGTGCCGGCAGTGTAGGGACAGAGAAGACCCAGTACTTC. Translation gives CAGSVGTEKTQYF.

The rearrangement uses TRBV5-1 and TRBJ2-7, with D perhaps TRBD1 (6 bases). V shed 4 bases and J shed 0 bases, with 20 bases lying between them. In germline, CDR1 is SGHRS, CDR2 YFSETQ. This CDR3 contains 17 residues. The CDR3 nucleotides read TGCGCCAGCAGCCGTACAAGACAGGCAGTGAACTCCTACGAGCAGTACTTC. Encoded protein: CASSRTRQAVNSYEQYF.

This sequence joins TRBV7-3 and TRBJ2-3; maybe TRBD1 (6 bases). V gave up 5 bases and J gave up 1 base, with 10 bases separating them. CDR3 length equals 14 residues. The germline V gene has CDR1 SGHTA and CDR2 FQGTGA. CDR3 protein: CASSEGVRTDTQYF. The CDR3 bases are TGTGCCAGCAGCGAGGGGGTTCGCACAGATACGCAGTATTTT.

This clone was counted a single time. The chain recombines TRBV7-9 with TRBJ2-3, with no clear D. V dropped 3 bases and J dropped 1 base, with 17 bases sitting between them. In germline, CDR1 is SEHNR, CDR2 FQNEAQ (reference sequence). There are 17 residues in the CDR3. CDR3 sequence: CASSLVSWSMGTDTQYF. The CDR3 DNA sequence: TGTGCCAGCAGCTTGGTTTCATGGTCCATGGGCACAGATACGCAGTATTTT.

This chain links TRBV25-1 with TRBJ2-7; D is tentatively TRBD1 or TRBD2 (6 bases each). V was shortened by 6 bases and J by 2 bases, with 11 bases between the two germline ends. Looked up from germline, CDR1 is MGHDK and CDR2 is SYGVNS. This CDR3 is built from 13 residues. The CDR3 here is CASRDRTTYEQYF. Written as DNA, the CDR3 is TGTGCCAGCAGAGACAGGACTACCTACGAGCAGTACTTC.

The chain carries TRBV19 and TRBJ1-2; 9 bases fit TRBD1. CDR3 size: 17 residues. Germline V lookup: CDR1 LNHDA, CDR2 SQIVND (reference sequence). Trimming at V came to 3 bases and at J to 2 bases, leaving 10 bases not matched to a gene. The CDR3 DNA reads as TGTGCCAGTAGTATTCCCTTTACCGGGACAGGGAACTATGGCTACACCTTC. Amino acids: CASSIPFTGTGNYGYTF.

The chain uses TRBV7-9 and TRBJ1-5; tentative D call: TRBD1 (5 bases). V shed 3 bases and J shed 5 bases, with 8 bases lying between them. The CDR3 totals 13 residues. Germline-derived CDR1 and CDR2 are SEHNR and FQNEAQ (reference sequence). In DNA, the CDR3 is TGTGCCAGCAGCTTGGAAGGGGATCAGCCCCAGCATTTT. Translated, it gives CASSLEGDQPQHF.

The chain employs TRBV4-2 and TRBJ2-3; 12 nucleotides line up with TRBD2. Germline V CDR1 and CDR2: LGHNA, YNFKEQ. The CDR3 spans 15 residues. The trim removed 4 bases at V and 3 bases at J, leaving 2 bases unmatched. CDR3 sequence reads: CASSPGLAGTDTQYF. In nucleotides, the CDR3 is TGTGCCAGCAGCCCTGGACTAGCGGGAACAGATACGCAGTATTTT.